Sequencing of this TCR beta chain was carried out in a study of cytomegalovirus exposure and HLA in healthy donors. In its sample, this clone was seen once. PCR used 60 Vbeta primers and 13 Jbeta primers. Data came from immunoSEQ multiplex PCR; TCRdb stores just in-frame clones and leaves some out. The table lists 94,000 or so clones, over 70% of them singletons. Sequencing was done on a sample of PBMCs. The TCR sequence derives from a man aged 55 to 70 in good health and CMV-seronegative.

In DNA form, the CDR3 reads TGTGCTACTAGCGGGAGCTCCTACAATGAGCAGTTCTTC. It translates to CATSGSSYNEQFF. The rearrangement uses TRBV25-1 and TRBJ2-1; 11 bases align to TRBD2. CDR1 is MGHDK, CDR2 SYGVNS, per germline. This CDR3 contains 13 residues. Full variable domain (outside the CDR3, taken from reference TRBV25-1 and TRBJ2-1): EADIYQTPRYLVIGTGKKITLECSQTMGHDKMYWYQQDPGMELHLIHYSYGVNSTEKGDLSSESTVSRIRTEHFPLTLESARPSHTSQYLCATSGSSYNEQFFGPGTRLTVL.